This record looks at one T cell receptor (beta chain) sequence and its context. In the original workflow: Nucleated cell number was recorded as an estimate derived from reference gene primer amplification. TCRdb's copy holds only in-frame clones and misses some; the assay was immunoSEQ multiplex PCR. V and J calls and clone size are those listed in that table; D and trimming were worked out from the DNA. The data hold 150,000 to 200,000 clones, with around 93% observed a single time. The data were taken from a study of blood T cell repertoires in COVID-19. Overall study: Samples came from the United States, Italy and Spain, spanning acute and convalescent COVID-19. T cells, B-cell-depleted T cells, or PBMCs supplied cDNA or gDNA.

CDR1 is ENHRY and CDR2 is SYGVKD in the germline V gene. The CDR3 runs 12 residues. Trimming shortened V by 11 bases and J by 0 bases, and 11 bases separated the two germline ends. This rearrangement joins TRBV10-3 to TRBJ2-7; D uncertain. Sequencing was done on a sample of peripheral blood. This TCR derives from a woman between 45 and 65 years old with acute or convalescent COVID-19. CDR3: CAVSLSSYEQYF. The CDR3 coding sequence is TGTGCCGTATCCCTGAGCTCCTACGAGCAGTACTTC.